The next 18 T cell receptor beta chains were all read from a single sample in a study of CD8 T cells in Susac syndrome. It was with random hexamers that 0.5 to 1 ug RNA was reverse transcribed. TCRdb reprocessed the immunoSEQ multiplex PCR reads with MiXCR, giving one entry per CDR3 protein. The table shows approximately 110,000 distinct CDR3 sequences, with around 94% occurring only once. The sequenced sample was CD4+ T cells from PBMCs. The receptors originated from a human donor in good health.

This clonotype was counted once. The CDR3 reads CSVTLTDTQYF. The DNA of the CDR3 is TGCAGCGTCACCCTCACAGATACGCAGTATTTT. This chain uses TRBV29-1 with TRBJ2-3; D is unresolved. Looked up from germline, CDR1 is SQVTM and CDR2 is ANQGSEA. The CDR3 totals 11 residues. Trimming took 6 bases from V and 2 from J, leaving 6 bases between them.

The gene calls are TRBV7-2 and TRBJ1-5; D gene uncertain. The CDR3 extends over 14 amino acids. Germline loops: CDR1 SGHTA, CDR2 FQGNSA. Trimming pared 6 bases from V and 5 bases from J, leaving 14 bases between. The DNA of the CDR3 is TGTGCCAGCAGTTCTCGGGGAGGAGATCAGCCCCAGCATTTT. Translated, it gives CASSSRGGDQPQHF.

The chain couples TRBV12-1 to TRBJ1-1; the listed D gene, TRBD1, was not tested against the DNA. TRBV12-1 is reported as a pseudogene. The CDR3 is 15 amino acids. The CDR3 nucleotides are TGTGCCAGCAGCCCCCGGGGGGCTGATGGAACTGAAGCTTTCTTT. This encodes CASSPRGADGTEAFF.

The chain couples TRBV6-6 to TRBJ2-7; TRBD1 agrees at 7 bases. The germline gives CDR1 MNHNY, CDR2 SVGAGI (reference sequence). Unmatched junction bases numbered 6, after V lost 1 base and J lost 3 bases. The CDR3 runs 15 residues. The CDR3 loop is CASSYLSAGGYEQYF. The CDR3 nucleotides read TGTGCCAGCAGTTACTTATCGGCAGGGGGCTACGAGCAGTACTTC.

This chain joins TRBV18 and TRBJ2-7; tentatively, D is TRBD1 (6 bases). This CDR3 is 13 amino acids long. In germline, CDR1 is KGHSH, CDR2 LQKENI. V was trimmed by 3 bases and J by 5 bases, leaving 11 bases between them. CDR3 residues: CASSPNRANEQYF. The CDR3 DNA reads TGTGCCAGCTCACCTAACAGGGCAAACGAGCAGTACTTC.

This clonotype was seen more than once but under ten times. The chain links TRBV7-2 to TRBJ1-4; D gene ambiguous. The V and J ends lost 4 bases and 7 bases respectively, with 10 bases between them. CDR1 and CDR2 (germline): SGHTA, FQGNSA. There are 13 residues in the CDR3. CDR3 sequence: CASSSLRGEKLFF. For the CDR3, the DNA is TGTGCCAGCAGCTCCCTGCGAGGTGAAAAACTGTTTTTT.

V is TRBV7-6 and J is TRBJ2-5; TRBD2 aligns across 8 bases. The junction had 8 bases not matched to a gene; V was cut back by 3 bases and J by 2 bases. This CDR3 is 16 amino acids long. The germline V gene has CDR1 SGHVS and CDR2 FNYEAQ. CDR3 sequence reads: CASSLGGRPKQETQYF. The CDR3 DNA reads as TGTGCCAGCAGCTTGGGCGGGAGGCCGAAACAAGAGACCCAGTACTTC.

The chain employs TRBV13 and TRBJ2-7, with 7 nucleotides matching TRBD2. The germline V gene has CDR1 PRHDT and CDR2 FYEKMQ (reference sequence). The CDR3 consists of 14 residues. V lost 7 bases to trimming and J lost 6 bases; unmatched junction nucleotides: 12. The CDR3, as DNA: TGTGCCAGCACCCAGGCGGCGGGAGTAGTCGAGCAGTACTTC. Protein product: CASTQAAGVVEQYF.

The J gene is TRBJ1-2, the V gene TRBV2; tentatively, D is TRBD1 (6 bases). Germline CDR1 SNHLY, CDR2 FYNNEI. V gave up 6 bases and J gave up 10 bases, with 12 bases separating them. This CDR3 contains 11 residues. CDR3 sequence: CASRADSLYTF. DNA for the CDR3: TGTGCCAGCAGGGCGGACAGCCTCTACACCTTC. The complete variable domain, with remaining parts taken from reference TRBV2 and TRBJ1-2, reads EPEVTQTPSHQVTQMGQEVILRCVPISNHLYFYWYRQILGQKVEFLVSFYNNEISEKSEIFDDQFSVERPDGSNFTLKIRSTKLEDSAMYFCASRADSLYTFGSGTRLTVV.

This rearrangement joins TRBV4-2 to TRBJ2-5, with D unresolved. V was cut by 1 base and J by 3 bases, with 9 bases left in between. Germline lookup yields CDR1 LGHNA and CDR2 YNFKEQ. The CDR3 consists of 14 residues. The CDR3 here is CASSQGSQKETQYF. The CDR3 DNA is TGTGCCAGCAGCCAAGGAAGCCAAAAAGAGACCCAGTACTTC.

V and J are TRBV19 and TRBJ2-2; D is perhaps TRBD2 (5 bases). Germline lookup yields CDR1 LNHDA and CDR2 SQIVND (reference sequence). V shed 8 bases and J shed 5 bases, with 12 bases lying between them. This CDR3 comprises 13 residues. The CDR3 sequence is CASLRTGTGELFF. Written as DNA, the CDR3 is TGTGCCAGTCTTCGTACGGGAACCGGGGAGCTGTTTTTT.

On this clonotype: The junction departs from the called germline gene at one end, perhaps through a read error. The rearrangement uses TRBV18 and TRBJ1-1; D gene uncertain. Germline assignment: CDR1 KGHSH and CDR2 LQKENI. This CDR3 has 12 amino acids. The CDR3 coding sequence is TGTGCCAGCTCAGCCACGGGCACTGAAGTTTTCTTT. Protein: CASSATGTEVFF. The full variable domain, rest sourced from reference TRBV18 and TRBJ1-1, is NAGVMQNPRHLVRRRGQEARLRCSPMKGHSHVYWYRQLPEEGLKFMVYLQKENIIDESGMPKERFSAEFPKEGPSILRIQQVVRGDSAAYFCASSATGTEVFFGQGTRLTVV.

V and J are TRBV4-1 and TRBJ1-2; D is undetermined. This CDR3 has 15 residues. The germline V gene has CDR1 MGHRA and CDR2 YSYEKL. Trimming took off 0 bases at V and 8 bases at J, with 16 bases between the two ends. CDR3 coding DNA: TGCGCCAGCAGCCAAGACGTAAACCGCCTGGGAGGCTACACCTTC. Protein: CASSQDVNRLGGYTF.

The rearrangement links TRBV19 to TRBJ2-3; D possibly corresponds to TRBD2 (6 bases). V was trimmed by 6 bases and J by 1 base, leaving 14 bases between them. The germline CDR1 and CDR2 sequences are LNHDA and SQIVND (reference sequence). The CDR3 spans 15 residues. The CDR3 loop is CASRLREARTDTQYF. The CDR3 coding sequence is TGTGCCAGTAGACTGAGGGAGGCTCGCACAGATACGCAGTATTTT.

The CDR3 protein is CASSPPLAGVGYTF. The CDR3 DNA reads TGTGCCAGCTCACCACCCCTTGCCGGAGTGGGCTACACCTTC. V is TRBV18 and J is TRBJ1-2; D is ambiguous. Between the trimmed V and J ends, which lost 0 bases and 8 bases, there was a span of 13 bases. The length of the CDR3 is 14 residues. Germline CDR1 reads KGHSH; CDR2 reads LQKENI.

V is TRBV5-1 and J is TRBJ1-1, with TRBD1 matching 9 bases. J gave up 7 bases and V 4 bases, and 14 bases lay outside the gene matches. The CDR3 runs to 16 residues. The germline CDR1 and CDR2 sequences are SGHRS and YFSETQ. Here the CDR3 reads CASSNRGPTFTVEAFF. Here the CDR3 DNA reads TGCGCCAGCAGCAACAGGGGGCCAACCTTCACGGTTGAAGCTTTCTTT.

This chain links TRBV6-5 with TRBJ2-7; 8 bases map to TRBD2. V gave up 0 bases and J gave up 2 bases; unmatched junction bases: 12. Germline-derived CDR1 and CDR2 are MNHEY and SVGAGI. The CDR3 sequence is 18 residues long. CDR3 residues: CASSYSASGRFSPYEQYF. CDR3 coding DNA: TGTGCCAGCAGTTACTCGGCTAGCGGGCGCTTCTCCCCCTACGAGCAGTACTTC.

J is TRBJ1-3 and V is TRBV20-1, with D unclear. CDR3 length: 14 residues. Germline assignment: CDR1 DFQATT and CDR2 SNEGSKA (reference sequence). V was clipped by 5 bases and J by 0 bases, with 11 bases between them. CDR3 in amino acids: CSAQTLTSGNTIYF. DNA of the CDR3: TGCAGTGCTCAAACTTTGACCTCTGGAAACACCATATATTTT.